This passage covers 19 T cell receptor beta chains from one sample sequenced in a study of early T cells in non-severe SARS-CoV-2 infection. Via MiXCR, TCRdb re-called the 5' RACE reads, giving one row per CDR3 protein. The repertoire holds approximately 71,000 distinct CDR3 sequences, 9.5% to 13% seen once, with roughly 6% in the top ten. Sequencing input: whole blood. Receptors originate from an adult who was a healthcare worker with PCR-confirmed SARS-CoV-2 infection or an uninfected control (not recorded which).

This clonotype was picked up a small number of times. The chain recombines TRBV18 with TRBJ2-1; 12 bases agree with TRBD2. The CDR3 consists of 15 residues. V trimming: 6 bases; J trimming: 7 bases; junction bases outside the gene matches: 7. CDR1 is KGHSH and CDR2 is LQKENI in the germline V gene. CDR3 region: CASSIGLAGTNEQFF. In DNA, the CDR3 is TGTGCCAGCTCCATCGGACTAGCGGGGACTAATGAGCAGTTCTTC.

This clonotype was counted at least ten times. This sequence joins TRBV2 and TRBJ2-2; 8 bases match TRBD1. This CDR3 region has 16 residues. Germline V gene lookup returns CDR1 SNHLY and CDR2 FYNNEI. J gave up 4 bases and V 6 bases, and 10 bases lay outside the gene matches. CDR3 bases: TGTGCCAGCAGAGCAGGGGGCGGTCGTGGCACCGGGGAGCTGTTTTTT. This sequence encodes CASRAGGGRGTGELFF.

There are many counts of this clonotype. The rearrangement joins TRBV11-2 to TRBJ1-6; no reliable D call. This CDR3 has 13 amino acids. Germline CDR1 SGHAT, CDR2 FQNNGV. V shed 5 bases and J shed 8 bases, with 10 bases lying between them. CDR3 protein: CASSDGGDSPLHF. CDR3 DNA sequence: TGTGCCAGCAGCGACGGCGGTGATTCACCCCTCCACTTT.

In this sample, this clonotype turned up many times. The chain carries TRBV6-2 or TRBV6-3 and TRBJ2-7; unclear D gene. This CDR3 spans 14 amino acids. The germline CDR1 and CDR2 sequences are MNHEY and SVGEGT. V was clipped by 6 bases and J by 9 bases, with 21 bases between them. Written as DNA, the CDR3 is TGTGCCAGCAGCCCAAGGACGACATCTGCCCCGCAGTACTTC. Protein sequence: CASSPRTTSAPQYF.

This clonotype was seen many times. J is TRBJ2-1 and V is TRBV24-1; 10 bases are shared with TRBD1. There are 19 residues in the CDR3. V was clipped by 5 bases and J by 12 bases; unmatched bases: 24. Germline V gene lookup returns CDR1 KGHDR and CDR2 SFDVKD. The CDR3 loop reads CATSGWTGGFVAEVGRQFF. In DNA, the CDR3 is TGTGCCACCAGTGGGTGGACAGGGGGTTTCGTTGCCGAGGTGGGGAGGCAGTTCTTC.

The genes are TRBV29-1 and TRBJ2-1, with 9 bases lining up with TRBD2. Germline V gene sequence: CDR1 SQVTM, CDR2 ANQGSEA. The CDR3 loop spans 14 amino acids. V trimming: 4 bases; J trimming: 10 bases; junction bases outside the gene matches: 11. DNA for the CDR3: TGCAGCGTTGTTTCGTCCCTAGCGGGATTCGAGCAGTTCTTC. This gives the protein CSVVSSLAGFEQFF.

The V call is TRBV6-1, the J call TRBJ2-7; 7 positions agree with TRBD2. The germline V gene encodes CDR1 MNHNS and CDR2 SASEGT. The CDR3 is 14 residues long. V lost 11 bases to trimming and J lost 7 bases; unmatched junction nucleotides: 17. The CDR3 DNA is TGTGCCGCGAGCGGGACGGACCTCTCCTTAGAGCAGTACTTC. This gives the protein CAASGTDLSLEQYF.

This clonotype was seen ten or more times. J is TRBJ2-7 and V is TRBV6-2 or TRBV6-3, with a possible D match to TRBD2 (6 bases). Germline V gene data show CDR1 as MNHEY and CDR2 as SVGEGT. The CDR3 sequence is 13 residues long. V shed 7 bases and J shed 1 base, with 11 bases lying between them. The CDR3 sequence: CASKASGSYEQYF. The CDR3, as DNA: TGTGCCAGCAAGGCCAGCGGGTCCTACGAGCAGTACTTC.

The chain has TRBV24-1 and TRBJ2-2; 7 positions match TRBD2. The CDR3 length is 15 residues. Germline V CDR1 and CDR2: KGHDR, SFDVKD. After removal of 6 bases from V and 0 bases from J, the junction contained 3 bases not matched to a gene. The DNA of the CDR3 is TGTGCCACCAGTTCTGCGGGAGCGAACACCGGGGAGCTGTTTTTT. Its translation: CATSSAGANTGELFF.

This clonotype showed up just a few times. The chain has TRBV27 and TRBJ1-4; perhaps TRBD1 as D (6 bases). Germline lookup yields CDR1 MNHEY and CDR2 SMNVEV (reference sequence). Trimming stripped 3 bases from V and 7 bases from J, with 9 bases between. The CDR3 is 13 amino acids. The CDR3 loop is CASSLAGAEKLFF. The CDR3 DNA follows: TGTGCCAGCAGTTTGGCAGGGGCTGAAAAACTGTTTTTT.

This clonotype showed up many times. This sequence joins TRBV28 and TRBJ2-5; D is possibly TRBD2 (6 bases). V was trimmed by 5 bases and J by 5 bases, leaving 21 bases between them. Germline V gene data show CDR1 as MDHEN and CDR2 as SYDVKM. The CDR3 is 16 amino acids. The CDR3 DNA follows: TGTGCCAGCAGTACCATCATCGACAAGGCGGGGGAGACCCAGTACTTC. It encodes CASSTIIDKAGETQYF.

This sequence joins TRBV28 and TRBJ2-7, with D hard to call. Germline-derived CDR1 and CDR2 are MDHEN and SYDVKM. The CDR3 consists of 13 residues. Trimming took off 6 bases at V and 2 bases at J, with 11 bases between the two ends. The CDR3 reads CASSAVPAYEQYF. The CDR3 nucleotides are TGTGCCAGCAGCGCAGTACCCGCCTACGAGCAGTACTTC.

In its sample, this clonotype was seen many times. The V and J genes are TRBV7-9 and TRBJ1-2; D ambiguous. V dropped 5 bases and J dropped 8 bases, with 9 bases sitting between them. Looked up from germline, CDR1 is SEHNR and CDR2 is FQNEAQ (reference sequence). This CDR3 spans 11 amino acids. CDR3 sequence: CASSRDAGYTF. The CDR3 nucleotides read TGTGCCAGCAGCCGGGATGCCGGCTACACCTTC.

This clonotype was seen more than once but under ten times. The CDR3 nucleotides are TGTGCCAGCAGCTTCCGCGGGTCCCTCCCCGGGGAGCTGTTTTTT. Its protein is CASSFRGSLPGELFF. The genes are TRBV5-6 and TRBJ2-2; maybe TRBD2 (5 bases). This CDR3 is 15 amino acids long. V was shortened by 2 bases and J by 6 bases, with 14 bases between the two germline ends. Germline assignment: CDR1 SGHDT and CDR2 YYEEEE.

This clonotype occurred many times. The V gene is TRBV6-5, the J gene TRBJ1-4, with a weak D call TRBD1 (5 bases). Germline V gene data show CDR1 as MNHEY and CDR2 as SVGAGI. The CDR3 extends over 13 amino acids. Trimming left V 5 bases short and J 6 bases short, with 10 bases between. CDR3: CASSQGVDEKLFF. CDR3 bases: TGTGCCAGCAGTCAGGGCGTGGATGAAAAACTGTTTTTT.

V gene TRBV6-1 combines with J gene TRBJ1-2; 8 bases align to TRBD1. This CDR3 has 11 residues. CDR1 is MNHNS and CDR2 is SASEGT in the germline V gene. The junction had 4 bases not matched to a gene; V was cut back by 8 bases and J by 8 bases. In nucleotides, the CDR3 is TGTGCCAGCTCAGGGGGCAGGGGCTACACCTTC. This encodes CASSGGRGYTF.

This clonotype came up a few times. V usage is TRBV28 and J usage is TRBJ2-1; D remains unclear. The V gene's germline CDR1 is MDHEN and CDR2 SYDVKM. The CDR3 consists of 15 residues. Trimming cost V 3 bases and J 8 bases, with 17 bases left between them. CDR3 DNA: TGTGCCAGCAGTTTCAGGCTCTCGCAGCCCTATGAGCAGTTCTTC. It yields the protein CASSFRLSQPYEQFF.

This clonotype turned up a few times. DNA of the CDR3: TGTGCCAGCAGAAAAGCAGGGACCTACGAGCAGTACTTC. Its translation is CASRKAGTYEQYF. V and J are TRBV12-3 or TRBV12-4 and TRBJ2-7, with D maybe TRBD1 (5 bases). The V end was cut by 6 bases, the J end by 2 bases, with 11 bases between. This CDR3 has 13 amino acids.

This clonotype was counted only a few times. This chain connects TRBV6-2 or TRBV6-3 to TRBJ2-1, with D possibly TRBD2 on 5 matching bases. The CDR3 is made up of 13 amino acids. Trimming left V 6 bases short and J 8 bases short, with 14 bases between. CDR1 and CDR2 from the germline V gene are MNHEY and SVGEGT. Here the CDR3 DNA reads TGTGCCAGCAGCACGGGATTCAAGTATGAGCAGTTCTTC. This translates into CASSTGFKYEQFF.